Listed here are 26 T cell receptor beta chains from one sample, sequenced in a study of PD-1 blockade in classical Hodgkin lymphoma. Here immunoSEQ multiplex PCR was the method, and the copy in TCRdb shows in-frame clones only, minus some. The repertoire includes some 93,000 clones, just under 80% of them detected once, and 9.4% sits in the top ten. Noted time point: cycle 4 day 1 (C4D1), after 5 to 7 weeks of nivolumab. The patients all showed relapse after autologous stem cell transplantation, while their brentuximab vedotin exposure varied. The sample consisted of peripheral blood mononuclear cells (PBMCs), taken before the fourth cycle of nivolumab. Receptors originate from a human donor with classical Hodgkin lymphoma.

This chain connects TRBV25-1 to TRBJ1-2; perhaps TRBD1 as D (6 bases). The CDR3 extends over 13 amino acids. Trimming shortened V by 4 bases and J by 0 bases, and 6 bases separated the two germline ends. The germline gives CDR1 MGHDK, CDR2 SYGVNS. The CDR3 region is CASSGTANYGYTF. As DNA, the CDR3 is TGTGCCAGCAGTGGGACAGCTAACTATGGCTACACCTTC.

The chain has TRBV5-5 and TRBJ2-2; no definite D call. The CDR3 is made up of 14 amino acids. The V and J ends lost 2 bases and 1 base respectively, with 6 bases between them. In germline, CDR1 is SGHKS, CDR2 YYEKEE (reference sequence). The CDR3, as DNA: TGTGCCAGCAGCTTATTACAGAACACCGGGGAGCTGTTTTTT. As protein: CASSLLQNTGELFF. Full variable domain (outside the CDR3, taken from reference TRBV5-5 and TRBJ2-2): DAGVTQSPTHLIKTRGQQVTLRCSPISGHKSVSWYQQVLGQGPQFIFQYYEKEERGRGNFPDRFSARQFPNYSSELNVNALLLGDSALYLCASSLLQNTGELFFGEGSRLTVL.

This clone was found a few times. The chain carries TRBV28 and TRBJ2-7; no clear D. V was trimmed by 7 bases and J by 3 bases, leaving 16 bases between them. Looked up from germline, CDR1 is MDHEN and CDR2 is SYDVKM. The CDR3 contains 14 residues. The CDR3 region is CASTQWNSFYEQYF. CDR3 DNA sequence: TGTGCCAGCACCCAATGGAACAGTTTCTACGAGCAGTACTTC.

The chain combines TRBV5-4 with TRBJ1-1; 7 nucleotides agree with TRBD1. CDR1 and CDR2 from the germline V gene are SGHNT and YYREEE (reference sequence). The CDR3 consists of 13 residues. The ends lost 0 bases at V and 9 bases at J; junction bases unmatched: 5. The CDR3 DNA reads TGTGCCAGCAGCTTGGAGACAGGGTTTCAAGCTTTCTTT. It yields the protein CASSLETGFQAFF. Complete variable domain (other parts from reference TRBV5-4 and TRBJ1-1): ETGVTQSPTHLIKTRGQQVTLRCSSQSGHNTVSWYQQALGQGPQFIFQYYREEENGRGNFPPRFSGLQFPNYSSELNVNALELDDSALYLCASSLETGFQAFFGQGTRLTVV.

The CDR3 loop reads CASMGDGTGDHEQYF. The CDR3 bases are TGTGCCAGCATGGGGGACGGGACAGGGGACCACGAGCAGTACTTC. The gene calls are TRBV6-5 and TRBJ2-7, with 10 bases matching TRBD1. The germline V gene encodes CDR1 MNHEY and CDR2 SVGAGI. The junction had 11 bases not matched to a gene; V was cut back by 7 bases and J by 5 bases. The length of the CDR3 is 15 residues.

The genes are TRBV18 and TRBJ1-1, with 8 bases aligning to TRBD1. The CDR3 sequence is 14 residues long. V dropped 1 base and J dropped 6; count of bases not matched to a gene: 4. Germline CDR1 reads KGHSH; CDR2 reads LQKENI. CDR3 DNA sequence: TGTGCCAGCTCACCACAACGGACAGGGTCTGAAGCTTTCTTT. This sequence encodes CASSPQRTGSEAFF.

The J gene is TRBJ1-3, the V gene TRBV7-2; 7 positions agree with TRBD1. The CDR3 is 14 residues long. Germline CDR1 reads SGHTA; CDR2 reads FQGNSA. After removal of 5 bases from V and 3 bases from J, the junction contained 4 bases not matched to a gene. The CDR3 sequence is CASSITGDGNTIYF. CDR3 DNA sequence: TGTGCCAGCAGCATAACAGGGGATGGAAACACCATATATTTT.

The chain joins TRBV5-5 to TRBJ2-7; D gene unclear. Trimming pared 3 bases from V and 0 bases from J, leaving 7 bases between. CDR3 length equals 13 residues. Germline-derived CDR1 and CDR2 are SGHKS and YYEKEE (reference sequence). Here the CDR3 DNA reads TGTGCCAGCAGCTCCGTTAGCTCCTACGAGCAGTACTTC. This codes for CASSSVSSYEQYF. Filled out from reference TRBV5-5 and TRBJ2-7, the complete variable domain reads DAGVTQSPTHLIKTRGQQVTLRCSPISGHKSVSWYQQVLGQGPQFIFQYYEKEERGRGNFPDRFSARQFPNYSSELNVNALLLGDSALYLCASSSVSSYEQYFGPGTRLTVT.

The sample holds a few counts of this clone. V gene TRBV6-6 combines with J gene TRBJ1-2; tentatively, D is TRBD1 (6 bases). Trimming cost V 8 bases and J 4 bases, with 20 bases left between them. The CDR3 contains 15 residues. From germline, CDR1 is MNHNY and CDR2 SVGAGI (reference sequence). Here the CDR3 DNA reads TGTGCCAGCTTACGTGATATGGGGGGCCTCTATGGCTACACCTTC. This translates into CASLRDMGGLYGYTF.

The chain carries TRBV4-2 and TRBJ1-4; 10 bases are shared with TRBD1. CDR1 and CDR2 from the germline V gene are LGHNA and YNFKEQ. Losses at the gene ends were 5 bases for V and 5 bases for J; bases not matched to a gene: 5. The CDR3 is made up of 15 amino acids. DNA for the CDR3: TGTGCCAGCAGCGGTCCGGGACAGGGGAATGAAAAACTGTTTTTT. Encoded protein: CASSGPGQGNEKLFF.

The DNA for the CDR3 is TGTGCCAGCTCACCTATAGCGGACACAGATACGCAGTATTTT. Residues: CASSPIADTDTQYF. The chain recombines TRBV18 with TRBJ2-3; perhaps TRBD2 as D (6 bases). Deletions cut 3 bases from V and 2 bases from J, with 9 bases between. The germline gives CDR1 KGHSH, CDR2 LQKENI. This CDR3 is 14 amino acids long. Combining the CDR3 with reference TRBV18 and TRBJ2-3 gives the whole variable domain NAGVMQNPRHLVRRRGQEARLRCSPMKGHSHVYWYRQLPEEGLKFMVYLQKENIIDESGMPKERFSAEFPKEGPSILRIQQVVRGDSAAYFCASSPIADTDTQYFGPGTRLTVL.

The chain carries TRBV9 and TRBJ2-1, with unresolved D. Germline V CDR1 and CDR2: SGDLS, YYNGEE. There are 14 residues in the CDR3. Between the trimmed V and J ends, which lost 1 base and 9 bases, there was a span of 14 bases. CDR3 protein: CASSVYRQEGEQFF. CDR3 nucleotides: TGTGCCAGCAGCGTATACCGGCAGGAAGGTGAGCAGTTCTTC.

This clone was picked up a small number of times. CDR3 region: CASSLDRNNEQFF. CDR3 in DNA: TGTGCCAGCAGCTTGGATAGGAACAATGAGCAGTTCTTC. The chain couples TRBV5-8 to TRBJ2-1; D remains ambiguous. This CDR3 has 13 amino acids. The V end was cut by 0 bases, the J end by 5 bases, with 6 bases between. Germline V CDR1 and CDR2: SGHTS, YDEGEE.

V and J are TRBV6-1 and TRBJ2-7, with 7 nucleotides matching TRBD1. V lost 3 bases to trimming and J lost 3 bases; unmatched junction nucleotides: 5. The CDR3 has 14 amino acids. Looked up from germline, CDR1 is MNHNS and CDR2 is SASEGT. The CDR3 loop is CASSDQGVLYEQYF. The CDR3 DNA follows: TGTGCCAGCAGTGACCAGGGGGTTCTCTACGAGCAGTACTTC.

This clone was recorded many times. V usage is TRBV28 and J usage is TRBJ1-2; unclear D gene. The length of the CDR3 is 11 residues. V lost 8 bases to trimming and J lost 4 bases, with 8 bases between them. Germline CDR1 is MDHEN and CDR2 is SYDVKM. The CDR3 reads CASLDGYGYTF. Written as DNA, the CDR3 is TGTGCCAGCCTTGACGGCTATGGCTACACCTTC.

The V gene is TRBV5-6, the J gene TRBJ2-5, with 14 bases aligning to TRBD2. Germline-derived CDR1 and CDR2 are SGHDT and YYEEEE. V dropped 4 bases and J dropped 4; count of bases not matched to a gene: 9. This CDR3 region has 17 residues. CDR3 protein: CASSPSWGLAGVETQYF. The CDR3 DNA reads TGTGCCAGCAGCCCATCCTGGGGACTAGCGGGAGTAGAGACCCAGTACTTC.

The rearrangement uses TRBV28 and TRBJ2-3, with D perhaps being TRBD1 or TRBD2 (7 bases each). Germline V gene sequence: CDR1 MDHEN, CDR2 SYDVKM. This CDR3 is 15 amino acids long. The germline V and J ends were trimmed by 5 bases and 0 bases, with 12 bases remaining between them. CDR3 coding DNA: TGTGCCAGCAGTACAGGGGAGGGGAGCACAGATACGCAGTATTTT. Protein sequence: CASSTGEGSTDTQYF.

This clone was seen just once. The V call is TRBV7-9, the J call TRBJ1-3; D unclear. CDR1 and CDR2 (germline): SEHNR, FQNEAQ (reference sequence). V lost 1 base and J lost 0, with 19 bases in between. The CDR3 loop spans 19 amino acids. CDR3 region: CASSLERAGSGLSGNTIYF. CDR3 sequence (DNA): TGTGCCAGCAGCTTAGAGAGGGCAGGTTCAGGCCTCTCTGGAAACACCATATATTTT.

The chain carries TRBV5-5 and TRBJ1-3, with TRBD1 as a possible D gene (5 bases). In germline, CDR1 is SGHKS, CDR2 YYEKEE (reference sequence). V lost 2 bases and J 0 bases, leaving 15 bases between the germline ends. The CDR3 covers 17 residues. CDR3: CASSFGRQPSSGNTIYF. The CDR3 DNA reads as TGTGCCAGCAGCTTTGGTCGACAGCCGAGCTCTGGAAACACCATATATTTT.

The chain joins TRBV20-1 to TRBJ2-7; D uncertain. V gave up 3 bases and J gave up 6 bases, with 9 bases separating them. This CDR3 is 11 amino acids long. Germline assignment: CDR1 DFQATT and CDR2 SNEGSKA (reference sequence). CDR3 in DNA: TGCAGTGCTAGGGTCGTAACCGAGCAGTACTTC. Its translation is CSARVVTEQYF.

This clone is a singleton in its sample. The J gene is TRBJ2-7, the V gene TRBV28; 9 bases are shared with TRBD1. CDR1 and CDR2 (germline): MDHEN, SYDVKM. The V and J ends lost 5 bases and 5 bases, in that order; junction bases with no gene match: 10. CDR3 length: 15 residues. The CDR3 here is CASSPGDRVFDEQYF. The CDR3 DNA is TGTGCCAGCAGTCCCGGGGACAGGGTTTTCGACGAGCAGTACTTC.

The V call is TRBV29-1, the J call TRBJ2-5, with 7 bases fitting TRBD1. This CDR3 spans 12 amino acids. The V gene's germline CDR1 is SQVTM and CDR2 ANQGSEA. V shed 5 bases and J 7 bases; nucleotides not matched to a gene: 7. CDR3 sequence (DNA): TGCAGCGTTTCACAGGGGTTGGGGACCCAGTACTTC. Protein product: CSVSQGLGTQYF.

V gene TRBV27 combines with J gene TRBJ2-1; a weak D match, TRBD2 (7 bases). V lost 5 bases and J 0 bases, leaving 14 bases between the germline ends. The CDR3 contains 16 residues. Germline V gives CDR1 MNHEY, CDR2 SMNVEV (reference sequence). CDR3 amino acids: CASSLKGGSSYNEQFF. The CDR3 nucleotides are TGTGCCAGCAGTCTTAAGGGGGGGAGCTCCTACAATGAGCAGTTCTTC.

V usage is TRBV10-3 and J usage is TRBJ2-5, with a tentative D call TRBD2 (5 bases). Trimming left V 8 bases short and J 2 bases short, with 15 bases between. This CDR3 has 14 residues. Germline CDR1 ENHRY, CDR2 SYGVKD. CDR3 amino acids: CAIEDSGRQETQYF. CDR3 nucleotides: TGTGCCATCGAGGACTCCGGCAGGCAAGAGACCCAGTACTTC.

The rearrangement uses TRBV6-5 and TRBJ2-7; TRBD1 aligns across 7 bases. The germline V gene encodes CDR1 MNHEY and CDR2 SVGAGI. V dropped 10 bases and J dropped 0; count of bases not matched to a gene: 6. The CDR3 totals 13 residues. CDR3 in DNA: TGTGCCACCTCCCGGGACAGCTCCTACGAGCAGTACTTC. This sequence encodes CATSRDSSYEQYF.

This clone was counted once. The chain recombines TRBV14 with TRBJ2-7; TRBD2 is a possible D gene (6 bases). The CDR3 consists of 16 residues. V gave up 1 base and J gave up 1 base, with 14 bases separating them. Germline V lookup: CDR1 SGHDN, CDR2 FVKESK. The CDR3 DNA reads as TGTGCCAGCAGCCAAGGGAGGGGAGGATGGTCCTACGAGCAGTACTTC. Translating it yields CASSQGRGGWSYEQYF.